This T cell receptor (beta chain) was captured by sequencing in a study of spatial heterogeneity in lung cancer. The sample's time point: sample taken at primary tumor resection. Extraction of whole RNA from tumor, nontumor lung or frozen PBMC preceded unsorted sequencing. With 5 bases removed from V and 4 bases from J, the gap between germline ends came to 17 bases. Germline V gene data show CDR1 as MDHEN and CDR2 as SYDVKM. This CDR3 spans 15 amino acids. Each CDR3 protein gets one entry after TCRdb re-called the 5' RACE reads with MiXCR. The profile shows more than 75,000 distinct CDR3 sequences, around 12% of them singletons.

The chain employs TRBV28 and TRBJ2-5; D might be TRBD2 (6 bases). The material was PBMCs, obtained at surgery. The origin of this receptor is a male donor with early-stage non-small cell lung cancer. CDR3 protein: CASSPPALAAETQYF. The DNA of the CDR3 is TGTGCCAGCAGTCCCCCAGCACTAGCAGCAGAGACCCAGTACTTC.